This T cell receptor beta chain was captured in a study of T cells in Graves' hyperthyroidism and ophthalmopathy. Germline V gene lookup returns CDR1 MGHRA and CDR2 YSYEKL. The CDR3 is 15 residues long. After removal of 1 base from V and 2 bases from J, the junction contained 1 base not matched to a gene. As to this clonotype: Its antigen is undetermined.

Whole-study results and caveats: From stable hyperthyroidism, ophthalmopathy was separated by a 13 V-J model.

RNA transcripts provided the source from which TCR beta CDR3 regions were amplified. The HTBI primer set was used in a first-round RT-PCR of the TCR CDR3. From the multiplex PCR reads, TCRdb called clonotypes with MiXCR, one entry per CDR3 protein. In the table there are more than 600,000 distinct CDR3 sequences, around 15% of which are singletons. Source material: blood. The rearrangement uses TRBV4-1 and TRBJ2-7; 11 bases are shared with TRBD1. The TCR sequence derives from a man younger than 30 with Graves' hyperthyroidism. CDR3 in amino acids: CASSQGDRGTYEQYF. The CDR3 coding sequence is TGCGCCAGCAGCCAAGGGGACAGGGGGACCTACGAGCAGTACTTC.